The 26 T cell receptor beta chains below were found in one sample sequenced in a study of blood T cell repertoires in COVID-19 (dated by TCRdb to 2020 to 2021). Libraries were prepared through the immunoSEQ multiplex PCR assay. Imported from immuneACCESS, the table was reduced by TCRdb to in-frame sequences with V and J called. These copies leave out some clones; in studies compared against another copy, an unresolved V gene accounts for under half, and the cause of the remainder is not known. This sample holds about 300,000 clones; about 87% were observed only once. The ten largest clones take up 5.5% to 8.5% of the sample. The specimen sequenced was peripheral blood. These receptor sequences come from a woman under 40 who had recovered from COVID-19.

The CDR3 sequence is CASSLTGNRETQYF. The CDR3 DNA reads as TGTGCCAGCAGCCTGACAGGGAACCGCGAGACCCAGTACTTC. The chain is built from TRBV6-2 or TRBV6-3 and TRBJ2-5, with 7 bases fitting TRBD1. This CDR3 has 14 amino acids. CDR1 and CDR2 (germline): MNHEY, SVGEGT. V was pared by 6 bases and J by 5 bases, with 9 bases of the junction left unmatched.

The rearrangement joins TRBV4-1 to TRBJ2-7; weak D call: TRBD2 (6 bases). Germline loops: CDR1 MGHRA, CDR2 YSYEKL. The CDR3 runs 14 residues. Deletions cut 4 bases from V and 0 bases from J, with 10 bases between. The DNA for the CDR3 is TGCGCCAGCAGCCCCGTCGGGAGCTCCTACGAGCAGTACTTC. It is translated as CASSPVGSSYEQYF.

The chain uses TRBV7-2 and TRBJ2-1; 7 nucleotides line up with TRBD2. Germline lookup yields CDR1 SGHTA and CDR2 FQGNSA. This CDR3 has 12 residues. The V and J ends lost 5 bases and 10 bases, in that order; junction bases with no gene match: 5. CDR3 sequence (DNA): TGTGCCAGCAGCCCAGAGCGGGGAGAGCAGTTCTTC. Amino acid sequence: CASSPERGEQFF.

The V gene is TRBV28, the J gene TRBJ1-1; D is uncertain. CDR1 MDHEN and CDR2 SYDVKM come from the germline V gene. The CDR3 runs 12 residues. V was pared by 3 bases and J by 8 bases, with 10 bases between. The DNA of the CDR3 is TGTGCCAGCAGTTTGTCACAGTTGGAAGCTTTCTTT. Translating gives CASSLSQLEAFF.

CDR3 in DNA: TGTGCCAGCAGCTTAGCGCGAGATCAGCAGTACTTC. Residues: CASSLARDQQYF. The genes are TRBV7-9 and TRBJ2-7; D gene unclear. The germline V gene has CDR1 SEHNR and CDR2 FQNEAQ (reference sequence). This CDR3 spans 12 amino acids. The V and J ends lost 0 bases and 8 bases respectively, with 8 bases between them.

The chain recombines TRBV4-1 with TRBJ2-7; the D gene is possibly TRBD2 (6 bases). The length of the CDR3 is 18 residues. Between the trimmed V and J ends, which lost 1 base and 2 bases, there was a span of 21 bases. Per germline, CDR1 MGHRA and CDR2 YSYEKL. The CDR3 sequence is CASSQVAPGLRAAYEQYF. The CDR3 nucleotides are TGCGCCAGCAGCCAAGTCGCCCCGGGACTTAGGGCCGCCTACGAGCAGTACTTC.

The chain links TRBV7-3 to TRBJ2-1; no clear D. V lost 5 bases and J lost 7, with 12 bases in between. The CDR3 is 13 amino acids. Germline CDR1 SGHTA, CDR2 FQGTGA. CDR3 protein: CASSPILGNEQFF. The CDR3 DNA reads TGTGCCAGCAGCCCCATCCTAGGAAATGAGCAGTTCTTC.

This clone has a single count. This chain joins TRBV10-3 and TRBJ1-1; D call uncertain. V lost 4 bases and J lost 9, with 9 bases in between. CDR3 length: 11 residues. Germline CDR1 ENHRY, CDR2 SYGVKD. The CDR3 DNA is TGTGCCATCAGTGTCGGAGAACAAGCTTTCTTT. Translated: CAISVGEQAFF.

The V gene is TRBV5-1, the J gene TRBJ2-2, with 10 bases fitting TRBD2. Germline lookup yields CDR1 SGHRS and CDR2 YFSETQ. This CDR3 has 17 residues. V lost 4 bases and J lost 2; bases outside the gene matches: 8. CDR3 loop: CASSATLAGSNTGELFF. The CDR3 DNA reads TGCGCCAGCAGCGCGACACTAGCGGGGAGTAACACCGGGGAGCTGTTTTTT.

V usage is TRBV4-1 and J usage is TRBJ2-1; TRBD2 aligns across 8 bases. The ends lost 3 bases at V and 9 bases at J; junction bases unmatched: 10. Germline V gives CDR1 MGHRA, CDR2 YSYEKL. The CDR3 has 15 residues. This CDR3 reads CASSHPAGGIGEQFF. DNA for the CDR3: TGCGCCAGCAGCCATCCGGCGGGGGGCATTGGTGAGCAGTTCTTC.

In its sample, this clone was seen a few times. The genes are TRBV7-7 and TRBJ2-1, with 9 bases lining up with TRBD2. This CDR3 comprises 19 residues. CDR1 is SSHAT, CDR2 FNYEAQ, per germline (reference sequence). V lost 2 bases to trimming and J lost 2 bases; unmatched junction nucleotides: 13. The CDR3 bases are TGTGCCAGCAGCTTAATTCGGGCGGGACTAGCAAAAACCTACAATGAGCAGTTCTTC. Protein sequence: CASSLIRAGLAKTYNEQFF.

This clone was observed once. The chain has TRBV7-9 and TRBJ1-3; possibly TRBD1 for D (5 bases). CDR3 length: 15 amino acids. With 7 bases removed from V and 2 bases from J, the gap between germline ends came to 15 bases. Per the germline V gene, CDR1 is SEHNR and CDR2 is FQNEAQ (reference sequence). DNA of the CDR3: TGTGCCAGCATAAAATCGCAGGGAACTGGAAACACCATATATTTT. This encodes CASIKSQGTGNTIYF.

The sample holds a few counts of this clone. V gene TRBV5-6 combines with J gene TRBJ1-2; 7 positions match TRBD1. The CDR3 covers 14 residues. Germline CDR1 reads SGHDT; CDR2 reads YYEEEE. With 0 bases clipped from V and 4 bases from J, the junction kept 3 bases outside the gene matches. The CDR3 here is CASSLVGGAYGYTF. The CDR3 DNA is TGTGCCAGCAGCTTGGTAGGGGGCGCCTATGGCTACACCTTC.

V is TRBV7-2 and J is TRBJ2-3, with TRBD2 matching 7 bases. The CDR3 covers 16 residues. The V and J ends lost 0 bases and 0 bases, in that order; junction bases with no gene match: 3. Germline loops: CDR1 SGHTA, CDR2 FQGNSA. In DNA, the CDR3 is TGTGCCAGCAGCTTAGCGCCCGGGGGGAGCACAGATACGCAGTATTTT. Encoded protein: CASSLAPGGSTDTQYF.

The chain combines TRBV7-8 with TRBJ2-7; D is uncertain. The V end lost 0 bases, the J end lost 0 bases, and 6 bases lay between the germline ends. CDR3 length: 14 amino acids. Per the germline V gene, CDR1 is SGHVS and CDR2 is FQNEAQ. The CDR3 protein is CASSLAYSSYEQYF. DNA for the CDR3: TGTGCCAGCAGCTTAGCTTACAGCTCCTACGAGCAGTACTTC.

The chain has TRBV9 and TRBJ2-7; 10 bases align to TRBD1. Germline CDR1 reads SGDLS; CDR2 reads YYNGEE. This CDR3 comprises 15 residues. V trimming: 2 bases; J trimming: 6 bases; junction bases outside the gene matches: 8. The CDR3 spells CASSVQPGTGVEQYF. The CDR3 DNA reads TGTGCCAGCAGCGTTCAACCCGGGACAGGGGTCGAGCAGTACTTC.

The chain recombines TRBV5-1 with TRBJ1-4; D is possibly TRBD1 (5 bases). CDR3 length: 15 amino acids. Trimming stripped 4 bases from V and 6 bases from J, with 16 bases between. Germline CDR1 reads SGHRS; CDR2 reads YFSETQ. The CDR3 loop is CASSAQPDTDEKLFF. CDR3 sequence (DNA): TGCGCCAGCAGCGCCCAACCGGACACGGATGAAAAACTGTTTTTT.

Points on this clone: The sample has other DNA sequences that encode this CDR3 too. V gene TRBV18 combines with J gene TRBJ2-3, with D perhaps TRBD1 (5 bases). This CDR3 contains 15 residues. Trimming cost V 1 base and J 0 bases, with 8 bases left between them. The germline V gene has CDR1 KGHSH and CDR2 LQKENI. The CDR3: CASSPRTGSTDTQYF. In DNA form, the CDR3 reads TGTGCCAGCTCACCACGAACAGGTAGCACAGATACGCAGTATTTT.

The chain combines TRBV4-2 with TRBJ1-1, with D uncertain. Trimming cost V 0 bases and J 4 bases, with 15 bases left between them. The germline CDR1 and CDR2 sequences are LGHNA and YNFKEQ. This CDR3 is built from 16 residues. This CDR3 reads CASSQDGEGVGTEAFF. DNA of the CDR3: TGTGCCAGCAGCCAAGATGGGGAGGGAGTCGGCACTGAAGCTTTCTTT.

The CDR3 sequence is CASTSVDNSYEQYF. The CDR3 DNA is TGTGCCAGCACCTCGGTGGACAACTCCTACGAGCAGTACTTC. The chain is built from TRBV6-5 and TRBJ2-7; TRBD1 is a possible D gene (5 bases). The CDR3 is 14 residues long. V was pared by 7 bases and J by 0 bases, with 13 bases between. The germline CDR1 and CDR2 sequences are MNHEY and SVGAGI.

This clone was seen just once. This chain connects TRBV18 to TRBJ2-7, with D unclear. The CDR3 runs to 15 residues. The germline V gene has CDR1 KGHSH and CDR2 LQKENI. Between the trimmed V and J ends, which lost 1 base and 0 bases, there was a span of 10 bases. The CDR3 reads CASSPRNPSSYEQYF. CDR3 DNA: TGTGCCAGCTCACCACGTAATCCGAGCTCCTACGAGCAGTACTTC.

The chain couples TRBV3-1 (or the pseudogene TRBV3-2) to TRBJ1-4; 7 positions match TRBD1. With V trimmed by 5 bases and J by 5 bases, 14 bases remained unmatched. This CDR3 region has 17 residues. Germline V gene lookup returns CDR1 LGHDT and CDR2 YNNKEL (reference sequence). The CDR3 bases are TGTGCCAGCAGCTCCCGGACAGGTCTGATACTCAATGAAAAACTGTTTTTT. Translated, it gives CASSSRTGLILNEKLFF.

The CDR3 sequence: CASSTTLAGGSNEQFF. The CDR3 region has the DNA TGCGCCAGCAGCACAACACTAGCGGGGGGAAGCAATGAGCAGTTCTTC. The genes are TRBV5-1 and TRBJ2-1, with 12 bases lining up with TRBD2. There are 16 residues in the CDR3. V was clipped by 4 bases and J by 6 bases; unmatched bases: 8. Per germline, CDR1 SGHRS and CDR2 YFSETQ.

This clone was seen once. The chain uses TRBV7-3 and TRBJ1-6; unclear D gene. Germline loops: CDR1 SGHTA, CDR2 FQGTGA. CDR3 size: 13 residues. The V end was cut by 2 bases, the J end by 11 bases, with 10 bases between. The CDR3 here is CASSLRRGTPLHF. The CDR3 bases are TGTGCCAGCAGCTTACGGAGAGGGACACCCCTCCACTTT.

The chain employs TRBV7-8 and TRBJ2-7; 8 nucleotides match TRBD1. The J segment lost 2 bases and the V segment lost 5 bases, leaving 5 bases of the junction unmatched. The CDR3 totals 14 residues. Germline CDR1 and CDR2: SGHVS and FQNEAQ. CDR3 sequence reads: CASSPGQAAYEQYF. The CDR3 DNA reads TGTGCCAGCAGCCCGGGACAGGCGGCCTACGAGCAGTACTTC. The variable domain in full, completed from reference TRBV7-8 and TRBJ2-7, reads GAGVSQSPRYKVAKRGQDVALRCDPISGHVSLFWYQQALGQGPEFLTYFQNEAQLDKSGLPSDRFFAERPEGSVSTLKIQRTQQEDSAVYLCASSPGQAAYEQYFGPGTRLTVT.

The chain recombines TRBV6-6 with TRBJ1-2; D unclear. CDR1 and CDR2 from the germline V gene are MNHNY and SVGAGI (reference sequence). Deletions cut 2 bases from V and 8 bases from J, with 15 bases between. There are 14 residues in the CDR3. The DNA for the CDR3 is TGTGCCAGCAGTTACGACGGCAGCGCGGTCGGCTACACCTTC. Its protein product is CASSYDGSAVGYTF.